This T cell receptor beta chain comes out of a study of shared clonotypes between healthy human individuals (dated by TCRdb to the early 2020s). For context, the study as a whole: A few men and a couple of women, aged 18 to 49 years, made up the cohort. Per donor, three plates each were used for CD4 naive and CD4 memory, two for CD8 naive, and one for CD8 memory. To estimate repertoire size and how much clonotype sharing occurs between individuals, the study deeply sequenced the blood TCR repertoires of roughly 5 healthy adults. Libraries were prepared and TCR repertoires were sequenced by different laboratories using diverse techniques, in order to increase sequencing depth and limit assay-specific biases. Per donor, leukapheresis produced somewhere between about 0.94 and 9.5 billion PBMCs. Points the paper makes about the study in general: The genetic and exposure-history diversity represented was limited by the small number of donors. Based on pairwise subsampling, the degree of clonotype sharing among donors was expected to be affected by sequencing depth. Larger estimated clonotype richness was generally found for naive subsets than for memory subsets. Clonotypes shared by all four sorted-subset donors showed higher generation probabilities than non-shared clonotypes. Sampling was limited to blood, and TCR repertoires in tissue likely differ from TCR repertoires in blood. Even with the large sequencing depth, rarefaction of the sorted-subset datasets indicated that sequencing was incomplete. About 5% of naive CD4, 3% to 3.5% of naive CD8, 2.3% of memory CD4, and approximately 0.39% of memory CD8 clonotypes were shared across several donors.

Taken from the germline V gene (reference sequence), the CDR1 and CDR2 loops are MNHEY and SMNVEV. V is shortened by 4 bases, J by 7 bases, and the region joining them spans 26 bases. Its CDR3 holds 18 amino acids, cysteine through phenylalanine. The entry retains the CDR3 DNA only, 54 bases that are in frame from base 1. Comment on this clone: There is no known antigen for this receptor. Base qualities are missing; no much larger clone stands one base away.

CD8 naive samples were CD45RO-negative cells positively selected for CCR7, giving a CD45RA+CCR7+ population that excluded TemRA cells. The donors were healthy, HIV-negative adults who had no recently reported acute infections or vaccinations. Only Caucasian adults living in Nashville, Tennessee, USA were represented among the donors. Blood was collected by leukapheresis, and PBMCs were isolated by Ficoll-Histopaque density gradient centrifugation and then cryopreserved in liquid nitrogen vapor phase. Analytical flow cytometry was used to check the purity and quantity of each magnetically sorted T cell population. Genomic DNA was isolated from each sorted fraction and quantified by UV absorbance on a Nanodrop 2000c. TCR CDR3 regions were amplified from genomic DNA by multiplex PCR using the deep immunoSEQ assay. For each cell subset, the extracted genomic DNA was distributed evenly across all wells of several immunoSEQ 96-well plates, and each plate served as one replicate. For sorted subsets, roughly 190 ng of genomic DNA, equivalent to 30,000 or so T cell genomes, went into each replicate PCR. Purified libraries were quantified with a Qubit 3.0 fluorometer, sized on a Bioanalyzer 2100, and re-quantified with the KAPA Library Quantification kit. Every immunoSEQ 96-well plate was sequenced on a dedicated single-read 150-cycle Illumina NextSeq 550 flow cell. From the authors' description of their analysis: Because the immunoSEQ output included only junctional sequences and no quality scores, the filtering could not be the same as the filtering used for full-length reads. To assign V/J genes and CDR3, sequences were annotated using PyIR, a Python wrapper for IgBLAST v1.9, with IMGT germline references. Any read was removed if the V/J assignment was weak (E-value above 1e-6), the CDR3 was missing, or the read contained stop codons, out-of-frame junctions, or ambiguous translated residues. V3J clonotypes were defined as sequences sharing an identical inferred V gene, J gene, and CDR3 amino acid sequence. Percentage overlap between repertoires was computed as shared unique clonotypes divided by the size of the smaller repertoire. RTK rarefaction, the Chao1 estimator, and Recon v2.1 estimates of unobserved clonotypes were used to assess repertoire richness. For all TCRbeta clonotypes obtained by the gDNA method from several donors, generation probabilities were computed with OLGA. In TCRdb, the immuneACCESS table is reduced to in-frame sequences with V and J assigned. These tables do not hold every clone; where another copy was compared, an unresolved V gene accounts for under half, and the others remain unexplained. That table gives V, J and clone size, and the DNA gave D and trimming. The sample data list millions of clones, and about 95% of these were observed just once. The top ten clonotypes cover about 1.1% of the sample.

The V and J segments used are TRBV27 and TRBJ2-1; the D gene is possibly TRBD2, with 6 bases matching. The sample was naive CD8+ T cells sorted from blood. This sample's cell subset or site label indicates: CD45RA+CCR7+. This clonotype originated in a man between 18 and 29 years old in good health. The CDR3 protein sequence reads: CASSSMDFGGLGANEQFF. The bases read TGTGCCAGCAGTTCTATGGACTTTGGGGGACTCGGAGCGAATGAGCAGTTCTTC.